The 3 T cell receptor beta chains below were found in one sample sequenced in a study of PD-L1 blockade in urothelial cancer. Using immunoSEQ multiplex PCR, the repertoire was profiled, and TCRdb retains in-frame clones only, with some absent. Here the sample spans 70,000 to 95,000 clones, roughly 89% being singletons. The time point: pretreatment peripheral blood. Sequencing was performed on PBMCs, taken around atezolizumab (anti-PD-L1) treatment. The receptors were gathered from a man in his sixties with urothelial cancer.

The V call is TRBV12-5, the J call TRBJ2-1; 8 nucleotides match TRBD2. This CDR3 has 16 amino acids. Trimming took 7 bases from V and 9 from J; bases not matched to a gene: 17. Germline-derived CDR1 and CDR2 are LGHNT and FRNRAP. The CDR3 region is CASVLKRESWPVEQFF. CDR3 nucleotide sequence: TGTGCTAGTGTCCTCAAGCGGGAGAGTTGGCCCGTTGAGCAGTTCTTC.

As DNA, the CDR3 is TGTGCCAGCAGCTTAAGACTAGCGGGAGGGTACAATGAGCAGTTCTTC. Encoded protein: CASSLRLAGGYNEQFF. This chain connects TRBV11-2 to TRBJ2-1; 14 bases are shared with TRBD2. V dropped 2 bases and J dropped 4; count of bases not matched to a gene: 1. The CDR3 loop spans 16 amino acids. The V gene's germline CDR1 is SGHAT and CDR2 FQNNGV.

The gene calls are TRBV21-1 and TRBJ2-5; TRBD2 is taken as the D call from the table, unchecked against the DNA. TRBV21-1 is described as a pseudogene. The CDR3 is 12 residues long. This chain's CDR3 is CASSKGAGTQYF. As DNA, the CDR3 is TGTGCCAGCAGCAAAGGTGCGGGGACCCAGTACTTC.